The present T cell receptor beta chain was sequenced within a study of T cell responses to AZD1222 COVID-19 vaccine. Study-level points and caveats: Reportedly, close to half of spike-specific TCRs are directed against unmutated variant regions. Only a handful of people who got AZD1222 tested seropositive at baseline.

Assay used: immunoSEQ multiplex PCR; TCRdb lists only in-frame clones, some missing. Of about 96,000 clones listed, about nine tenths are singletons. From germline, CDR1 is SEHNR and CDR2 FQNEAQ (reference sequence). This CDR3 comprises 15 residues. About this clone itself: Its antigen is as yet unknown. One junction end does not reproduce the germline sequence, and a read error may be involved.

The chain is built from TRBV7-9 and TRBJ2-5, with D perhaps TRBD1 or TRBD2 (5 bases each). The source is an adult in good health. Sample: peripheral blood, taken on day 0 of AZD1222 vaccination. The CDR3 is CASSLVSGAQATQYF. The CDR3 bases are TGTGCCAGCAGCTTAGTCTCCGGGGCGCAAGCGACCCAGTACTTC. Combining the CDR3 with reference TRBV7-9 and TRBJ2-5 gives the whole variable domain DTGVSQNPRHKITKRGQNVTFRCDPISEHNRLYWYRQTLGQGPEFLTYFQNEAQLEKSRLLSDRFSAERPKGSFSTLEIQRTEQGDSAMYLCASSLVSGAQATQYFGPGTRLLVL.